One sample yielded the 21 T cell receptor beta chains listed below, sequenced in a study of blood T cell repertoires in COVID-19. Clones were sequenced by immunoSEQ multiplex PCR, and TCRdb holds only the in-frame ones, with some missing. The table shows fewer than 100,000 clones, with roughly 90% occurring only once. The sample was peripheral blood. These TCRs come from a woman aged 80 or over with acute or convalescent COVID-19.

This sequence joins TRBV6-2 or TRBV6-3 and TRBJ2-7; TRBD2 matches at 10 bases. The CDR3 runs 18 residues. The V segment lost 6 bases and the J segment 3 bases; nucleotides outside the gene matches: 17. From germline, CDR1 is MNHEY and CDR2 SVGEGT. The chain's CDR3 is CASSLSLSLAGANYEQYF. The CDR3 bases are TGTGCCAGCAGCCTCAGCCTGAGCCTAGCGGGGGCTAACTACGAGCAGTACTTC.

V gene TRBV2 combines with J gene TRBJ2-5; TRBD1 might be the D (5 bases). Germline V gives CDR1 SNHLY, CDR2 FYNNEI. V lost 6 bases to trimming and J lost 5 bases, with 16 bases between them. CDR3 length equals 14 residues. CDR3 amino acids: CASSVLGRAETQYF. CDR3 nucleotide sequence: TGTGCCAGCAGCGTCCTGGGCAGGGCGGAGACCCAGTACTTC.

V usage is TRBV4-1 and J usage is TRBJ2-7, with D tentatively TRBD1 (5 bases). Germline V gives CDR1 MGHRA, CDR2 YSYEKL. Trimming removed 1 base at V and 2 bases at J, with 18 bases between. The length of the CDR3 is 17 residues. For the CDR3, the DNA is TGCGCCAGCAGCCAAGCTCCTGAACCCAGGACACCCTACGAGCAGTACTTC. It specifies CASSQAPEPRTPYEQYF.

CDR3 DNA sequence: TGTGCCAGCAGCCCTCAACCCGGGACAGGTTACGAGCAGTACTTC. This encodes CASSPQPGTGYEQYF. The gene calls are TRBV7-3 and TRBJ2-7, with 8 bases fitting TRBD1. V gave up 5 bases and J gave up 4 bases; unmatched junction bases: 10. CDR1 is SGHTA and CDR2 is FQGTGA in the germline V gene. CDR3 length: 15 residues.

The sample holds one count of this clone. The rearrangement links TRBV5-8 to TRBJ1-6, with no clear D. The germline gives CDR1 SGHTS, CDR2 YDEGEE. V was trimmed by 4 bases and J by 10 bases, leaving 15 bases between them. The CDR3 length is 14 residues. In DNA form, the CDR3 reads TGTGCCAGCAGCCCGGGGAGGGTTGGCTCACCCCTCCACTTT. It is translated as CASSPGRVGSPLHF.

This chain joins TRBV10-3 and TRBJ1-6; a weak D match, TRBD1 (5 bases). The CDR3 spans 13 residues. CDR1 is ENHRY, CDR2 SYGVKD, per germline. V was trimmed by 7 bases and J by 6 bases, leaving 10 bases between them. The CDR3 DNA follows: TGTGCCATCACGGGAGACAGTAATTCACCCCTCCACTTT. Translation: CAITGDSNSPLHF.

The chain joins TRBV5-4 to TRBJ2-7; 8 bases are a match to TRBD2. J gave up 7 bases and V 4 bases, and 10 bases lay outside the gene matches. The CDR3 spans 14 residues. The V gene's germline CDR1 is SGHNT and CDR2 YYREEE (reference sequence). The CDR3 bases are TGTGCCAGCAGCCCCGGGGGGGCGAACGGTGAGCAGTACTTC. The encoded protein is CASSPGGANGEQYF.

J is TRBJ1-2 and V is TRBV19, with 7 positions matching TRBD1. Per the germline V gene, CDR1 is LNHDA and CDR2 is SQIVND (reference sequence). CDR3 length equals 16 residues. Trimming removed 8 bases from V and 8 bases from J; junction bases left unmatched: 20. The CDR3 loop reads CASGDLPRQGIWGYTF. CDR3 in DNA: TGTGCCAGTGGCGATCTCCCTAGACAGGGTATTTGGGGCTACACCTTC.

In its sample, this clone was seen once. J is TRBJ1-5 and V is TRBV28; 7 nucleotides line up with TRBD1. This CDR3 has 15 residues. Germline lookup yields CDR1 MDHEN and CDR2 SYDVKM. Germline trimming cut 1 base from V and 6 bases from J; bases unmatched to any gene: 6. CDR3 amino acids: CASSLSQGGRQPQHF. The CDR3 bases are TGTGCCAGCAGTTTATCACAAGGGGGCCGTCAGCCCCAGCATTTT.

CDR3 sequence (DNA): TGTGCCAGCAGCCAAGATTACAGGGTTGTAGGCTACACCTTC. It specifies CASSQDYRVVGYTF. V is TRBV4-2 and J is TRBJ1-2; perhaps TRBD1 as D (6 bases). V was cut by 0 bases and J by 8 bases, with 13 bases left in between. CDR3 length: 14 amino acids. CDR1 is LGHNA and CDR2 is YNFKEQ in the germline V gene.

The V call is TRBV7-2, the J call TRBJ2-1; D gene unclear. Trimming removed 0 bases at V and 5 bases at J, with 11 bases between. The CDR3 is 15 amino acids. Germline CDR1 reads SGHTA; CDR2 reads FQGNSA. This CDR3 is CASSLASTFNNEQFF. CDR3 in DNA: TGTGCCAGCAGCTTAGCATCCACATTTAACAATGAGCAGTTCTTC.

This clone has just one count. The chain carries TRBV7-9 and TRBJ1-2, with TRBD1 matching over 7 bases. The CDR3 length is 14 residues. Looked up from germline, CDR1 is SEHNR and CDR2 is FQNEAQ (reference sequence). Trimming at V came to 3 bases and at J to 3 bases, leaving 4 bases not matched to a gene. CDR3 residues: CASSLGRGDYGYTF. In DNA form, the CDR3 reads TGTGCCAGCAGCTTGGGCAGGGGGGACTATGGCTACACCTTC.

The chain combines TRBV5-1 with TRBJ1-2; tentatively, D is TRBD1 (6 bases). V was cut by 1 base and J by 8 bases, with 12 bases left in between. The CDR3 is 13 amino acids. CDR1 is SGHRS, CDR2 YFSETQ, per germline. In DNA form, the CDR3 reads TGCGCCAGCAGCTTGCCAGGGGAGGGCGGCTACACCTTC. It translates to CASSLPGEGGYTF.

This clone came up a few times. J is TRBJ1-2 and V is TRBV5-5, with 9 bases that match TRBD1. From germline, CDR1 is SGHKS and CDR2 YYEKEE (reference sequence). This CDR3 has 16 residues. After removal of 1 base from V and 10 bases from J, the junction contained 14 bases not matched to a gene. Written as DNA, the CDR3 is TGTGCCAGCAGCTTGCGAGGAACCGGGACAGGGCCGGACTACACCTTC. It yields the protein CASSLRGTGTGPDYTF.

This clone was seen a single time. The chain links TRBV10-3 to TRBJ2-7; TRBD1 might be the D (7 bases). Per the germline V gene, CDR1 is ENHRY and CDR2 is SYGVKD. The CDR3 spans 14 residues. V was clipped by 6 bases and J by 0 bases, with 12 bases between them. CDR3 in amino acids: CAIRRDSTSYEQYF. The DNA for the CDR3 is TGTGCCATCAGGCGGGACAGTACCTCCTACGAGCAGTACTTC.

This chain connects TRBV5-3 to TRBJ1-1; 7 bases agree with TRBD1. TRBV5-3 is known as an ORF, though its function is uncertain. CDR3 length: 14 residues. The junction had 3 bases not matched to a gene; V was cut back by 0 bases and J by 4 bases. Here the CDR3 DNA reads TGTGCCAGAAGCTTGGAGGGGGCCGGCACTGAAGCTTTCTTT. Amino acid sequence: CARSLEGAGTEAFF.

The rearrangement links TRBV9 to TRBJ2-3; 13 bases are shared with TRBD2. Germline V gene sequence: CDR1 SGDLS, CDR2 YYNGEE. The CDR3 spans 15 residues. V lost 3 bases and J lost 3; bases outside the gene matches: 1. CDR3 in amino acids: CASSGTSGSTDTQYF. In DNA form, the CDR3 reads TGTGCCAGCAGCGGGACTAGCGGGAGTACAGATACGCAGTATTTT.

The rearrangement links TRBV19 to TRBJ1-5, with 7 nucleotides matching TRBD1. Trimming took 4 bases from V and 1 from J; bases not matched to a gene: 13. Germline values: CDR1 LNHDA, CDR2 SQIVND (reference sequence). The CDR3 covers 18 residues. The CDR3: CASSTPPTGSVSNQPQHF. In DNA, the CDR3 is TGTGCCAGTAGTACCCCCCCGACAGGGTCGGTAAGCAATCAGCCCCAGCATTTT.

The V gene is TRBV6-5, the J gene TRBJ1-3; D not certain. The germline V and J ends were trimmed by 8 bases and 0 bases, with 8 bases remaining between them. CDR1 is MNHEY and CDR2 is SVGAGI in the germline V gene. This CDR3 has 13 residues. CDR3 DNA sequence: TGTGCCAGCGCAATCGGCTCTGGAAACACCATATATTTT. Protein sequence: CASAIGSGNTIYF.

The chain uses TRBV6-2 or TRBV6-3 and TRBJ2-7, with 9 bases aligning to TRBD2. The CDR3 is 16 residues long. Germline V gives CDR1 MNHEY, CDR2 SVGEGT. Trimming removed 3 bases from V and 0 bases from J; junction bases left unmatched: 6. The CDR3 protein is CASSYWTSASSYEQYF. The CDR3 nucleotides are TGTGCCAGCAGTTATTGGACTAGCGCGAGCTCCTACGAGCAGTACTTC.

The chain uses TRBV7-2 and TRBJ2-7, with 13 bases lining up with TRBD2. The length of the CDR3 is 15 residues. Unmatched junction bases numbered 2, after V lost 5 bases and J lost 1 base. The germline CDR1 and CDR2 sequences are SGHTA and FQGNSA. The CDR3: CASSVLAGGSYEQYF. In nucleotides, the CDR3 is TGTGCCAGCAGCGTACTAGCGGGGGGGTCCTACGAGCAGTACTTC.